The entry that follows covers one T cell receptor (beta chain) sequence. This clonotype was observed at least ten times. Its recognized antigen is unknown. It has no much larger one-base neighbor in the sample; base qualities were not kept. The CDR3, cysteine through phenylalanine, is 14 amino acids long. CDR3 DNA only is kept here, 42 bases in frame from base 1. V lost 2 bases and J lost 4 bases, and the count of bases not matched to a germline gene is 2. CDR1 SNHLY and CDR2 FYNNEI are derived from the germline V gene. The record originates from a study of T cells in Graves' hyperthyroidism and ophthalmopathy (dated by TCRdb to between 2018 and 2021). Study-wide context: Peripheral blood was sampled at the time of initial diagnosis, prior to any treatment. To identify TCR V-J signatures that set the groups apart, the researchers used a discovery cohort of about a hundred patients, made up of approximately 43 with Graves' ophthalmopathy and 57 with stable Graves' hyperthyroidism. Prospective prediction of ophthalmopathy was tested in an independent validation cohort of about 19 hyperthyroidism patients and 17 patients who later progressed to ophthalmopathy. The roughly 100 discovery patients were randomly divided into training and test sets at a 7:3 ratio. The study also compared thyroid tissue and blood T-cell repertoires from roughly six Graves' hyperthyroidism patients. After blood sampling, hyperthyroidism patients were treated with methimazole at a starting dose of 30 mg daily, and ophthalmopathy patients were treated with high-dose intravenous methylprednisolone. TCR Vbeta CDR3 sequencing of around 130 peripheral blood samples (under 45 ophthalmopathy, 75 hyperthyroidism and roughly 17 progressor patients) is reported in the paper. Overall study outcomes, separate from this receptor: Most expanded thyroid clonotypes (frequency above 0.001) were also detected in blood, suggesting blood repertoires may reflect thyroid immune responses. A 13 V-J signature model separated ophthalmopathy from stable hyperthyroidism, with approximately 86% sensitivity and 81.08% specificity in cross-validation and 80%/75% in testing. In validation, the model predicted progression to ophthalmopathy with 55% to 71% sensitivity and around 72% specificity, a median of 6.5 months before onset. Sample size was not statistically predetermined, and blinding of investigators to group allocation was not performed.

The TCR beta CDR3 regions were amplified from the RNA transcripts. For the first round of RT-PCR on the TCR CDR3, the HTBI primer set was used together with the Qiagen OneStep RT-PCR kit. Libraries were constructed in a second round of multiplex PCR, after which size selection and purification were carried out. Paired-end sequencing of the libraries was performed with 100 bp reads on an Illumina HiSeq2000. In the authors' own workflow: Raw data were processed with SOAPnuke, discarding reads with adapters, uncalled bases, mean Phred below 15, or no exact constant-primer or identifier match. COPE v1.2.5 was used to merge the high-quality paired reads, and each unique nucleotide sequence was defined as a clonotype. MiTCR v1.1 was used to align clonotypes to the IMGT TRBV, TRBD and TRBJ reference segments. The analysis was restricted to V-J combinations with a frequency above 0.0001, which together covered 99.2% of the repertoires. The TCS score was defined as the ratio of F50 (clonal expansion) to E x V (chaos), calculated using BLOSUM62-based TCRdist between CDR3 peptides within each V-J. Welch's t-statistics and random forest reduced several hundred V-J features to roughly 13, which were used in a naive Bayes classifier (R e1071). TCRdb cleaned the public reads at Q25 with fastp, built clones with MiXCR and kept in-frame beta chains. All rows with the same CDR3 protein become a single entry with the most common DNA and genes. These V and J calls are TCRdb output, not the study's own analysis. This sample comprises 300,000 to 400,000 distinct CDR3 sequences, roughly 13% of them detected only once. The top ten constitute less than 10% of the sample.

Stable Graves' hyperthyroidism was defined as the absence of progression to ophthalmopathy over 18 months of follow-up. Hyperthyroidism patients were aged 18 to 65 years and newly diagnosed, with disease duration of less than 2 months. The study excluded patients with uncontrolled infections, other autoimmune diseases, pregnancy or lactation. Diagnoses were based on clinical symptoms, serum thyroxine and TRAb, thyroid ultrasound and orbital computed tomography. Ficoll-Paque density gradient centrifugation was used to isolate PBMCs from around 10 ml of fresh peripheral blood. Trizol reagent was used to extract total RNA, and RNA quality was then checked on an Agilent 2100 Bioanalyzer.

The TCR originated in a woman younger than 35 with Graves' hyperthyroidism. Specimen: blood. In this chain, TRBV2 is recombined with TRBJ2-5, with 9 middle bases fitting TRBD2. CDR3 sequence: CASSETSGRETQYF. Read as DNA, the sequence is TGTGCCAGCAGTGAAACTAGCGGGCGAGAGACCCAGTACTTC.